This T cell receptor beta chain appears in the sequencing data of a study of T cell responses to AZD1222 COVID-19 vaccine (dated by TCRdb to 2020 to 2022). Looking at the study overall: AZD1222 recipients whose second dose came at about 4 weeks and those whose second dose came at about 12 weeks were combined into one group, since spike-specific TCR depth and breadth did not differ between the two schedules. A total of around 240 trial participants underwent TCR sequencing, of whom 200 to 220 had received two doses of AZD1222 and about 25 had received two doses of the MenACWY control vaccine. Trial participants were enrolled by age into subgroups of 18-55, 56-69 and 70-plus years, and roughly 160, 29 and 62 TCR-sequenced participants, respectively, were included in these subgroups. What the research found in general, with its limitations: After two AZD1222 doses, both the breadth and the depth of spike-specific TCRs were significantly higher than at day 0 and than in MenACWY recipients. Conclusions about previously exposed vaccinees are limited because only five or six AZD1222 recipients were SARS-CoV-2 seropositive at baseline. In the small 56-69-year group, the increase in depth fell short of significance, most likely because of low power. Nearly half of unique spike-specific TCRs reportedly recognized epitopes outside regions mutated in the B.1.351 and B.1.1.7 variants. Because no day 14 peak-response samples were available, the repertoires could be characterized only after the peak T cell response. Participants were mostly white British and included more females than males, and it was suggested by the authors that clonal diversity may have been underestimated. CD4 TCRs associated with the vaccine covered the entire spike protein, and the dominant responses were in regions 160-218 and 743-854.

The CDR3 regions of human TCRbeta chains were analyzed by immunosequencing. On the study's bioinformatics: Repertoire TCRs were checked for matches against a reference library of SARS-CoV-2-specific TCRs that had been generated using the MIRA antigen-specificity platform. Breadth was defined as the fraction of unique TCRs that were SARS-CoV-2-associated. Depth was defined as the fraction of total T cells that were SARS-CoV-2-associated. Each spike-specific TCR was assigned to its reactive spike region and to a CD4 or CD8 class using the MIRA data. Log10-transformed breadth and depth values were compared by one-way ANOVA with Sidak's multiple comparisons tests. In TCRdb, the immuneACCESS table is reduced to in-frame sequences with V and J assigned. These tables do not hold every clone; where another copy was compared, an unresolved V gene accounts for under half, and the others remain unexplained. The D gene and trimming were derived from the DNA, and the V and J assignments and clone size from that table. The sample records about 85,000 clones, approximately 87% of which are singletons. 5.5% to 8% of the sample comes from the top ten.

Spanning cysteine to phenylalanine, the CDR3 consists of 16 amino acids. Only the CDR3 region is kept as DNA, spanning 48 bases read in frame from base 1. The germline V gene (reference sequence) specifies LNHDA as CDR1 and SQIVND as CDR2. V ends up 4 bases short and J 3 bases short, with an unmatched junction base count of 6. This clone has just a few counts. Its target antigen remains unknown. Base qualities were left out, and no much larger clone turns up one base away. In the paper's terms, the time point label means: baseline before first vaccination. Vaccinee samples were obtained from the UK trials COV001 and COV002, which included a single-blind randomized controlled phase 2/3 trial of AZD1222 (ChAdOx1 nCoV-19) in healthy adults. Trial participant PBMC samples were collected at day 0 and day 28 after the second dose for TCRbeta chain sequencing.

The starting material was peripheral blood, obtained on day 0 of AZD1222 vaccination. The chain uses TRBV19 and TRBJ1-5; 10 bases in between match TRBD1. This receptor was taken from an adult in good health. The bases are TGTGCCAGTAGTACCGGGACAGGGGTTAACAATCAGCCCCAGCATTTT. Translation gives CASSTGTGVNNQPQHF.